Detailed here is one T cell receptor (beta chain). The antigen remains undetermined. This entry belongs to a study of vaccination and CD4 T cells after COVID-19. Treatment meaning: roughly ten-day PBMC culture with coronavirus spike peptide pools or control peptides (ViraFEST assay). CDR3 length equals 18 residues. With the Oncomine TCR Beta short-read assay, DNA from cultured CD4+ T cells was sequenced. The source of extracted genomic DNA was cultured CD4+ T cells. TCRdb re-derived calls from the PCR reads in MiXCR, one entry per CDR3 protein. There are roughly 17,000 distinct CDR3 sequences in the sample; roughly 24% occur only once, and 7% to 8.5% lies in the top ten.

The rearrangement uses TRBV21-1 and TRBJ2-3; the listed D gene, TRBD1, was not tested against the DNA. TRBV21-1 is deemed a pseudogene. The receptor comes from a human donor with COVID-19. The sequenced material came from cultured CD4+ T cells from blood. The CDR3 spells CASSKRPVTSPSTDTQYF. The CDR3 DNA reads TGTGCCAGCAGCAAACGGCCTGTGACATCCCCTAGCACAGATACGCAGTATTTT.